These T cell receptor beta chains were read from a single sample in a study of shared clonotypes between healthy human individuals. Here immunoSEQ multiplex PCR was the method, and the copy in TCRdb shows in-frame clones only, minus some. The sample yields about 2 million clones, about 95% seen once. What was sequenced was naive CD8+ T cells sorted from blood. The receptors here all came from a man younger than 35 in good health. Both conserved end residues are part of each CDR3. The order of the fields is J gene, CDR3 length, clone size, D gene, V gene, CDR3 DNA, CDR3 protein. D genes are given only for firm matches. Size tells how often a clone was seen (once, few, many) or the class of an expanded clone, and some rows leave it out.

TRBJ2-7,11,-,-,TRBV27,TGTGCCAGCCGCCAGACAGGAGAGCAGTACTTC,CASRQTGEQYF
TRBJ2-7,15,-,TRBD2,TRBV13,TGTGCCAGCAGCTTAAGCGGGGGGCCTAACTACGAGCAGTACTTC,CASSLSGGPNYEQYF
TRBJ1-1,15,-,TRBD1,TRBV25-1,TGTGCCAGCCGCCCGGACAGGGGGCTTCACACTGAAGCTTTCTTT,CASRPDRGLHTEAFF
TRBJ1-2,13,-,-,TRBV4-1,TGCGCCAGCAGCCAAGATGCGCCCTATGGCTACACCTTC,CASSQDAPYGYTF
TRBJ1-1,12,-,-,TRBV29-1,TGCAGCGTTGAGGGGGCAAACACTGAAGCTTTCTTT,CSVEGANTEAFF
TRBJ1-1,13,-,-,TRBV27,TGTGCCAGTAAGGGGACGGAGAACACTGAAGCTTTCTTT,CASKGTENTEAFF
TRBJ1-5,15,-,TRBD1,TRBV11-2,TGTGCCAGCAGCTTAGGTTCAGGGGGCGATCAGCCCCAGCATTTT,CASSLGSGGDQPQHF
TRBJ1-1,16,-,-,TRBV7-9,TGTGCCAGCAGCCCCCCAGGGCAGGCCATGAACACTGAAGCTTTCTTT,CASSPPGQAMNTEAFF
TRBJ2-7,13,-,-,TRBV30,TGTGCCTGGAGCGAGGCCTGGACCACCGAGCAGTACTTC,CAWSEAWTTEQYF
TRBJ2-7,13,-,-,TRBV7-8,TGTGCCAGCAGCATCGGGACGGGCTACGAGCAGTACTTC,CASSIGTGYEQYF
TRBJ2-7,15,once,-,TRBV4-2,TGTGCCAGCAGCCCCGGACACCTGGGCCCTTACGAGCAGTACTTC,CASSPGHLGPYEQYF
TRBJ2-7,12,-,TRBD1,TRBV19,TGTGCCAGTAGGGGACAGGGCTACGAGCAGTACTTC,CASRGQGYEQYF
TRBJ1-2,13,-,-,TRBV7-8,TGTGCCAGCAGCTTAGGGGGCGTCTATGGCTACACCTTC,CASSLGGVYGYTF
TRBJ1-6,15,-,TRBD1,TRBV6-5,TGTGCCAGTCAGGACAGGGGCGCCTATAATTCACCCCTCCACTTT,CASQDRGAYNSPLHF
TRBJ2-7,18,-,TRBD2,TRBV4-1,TGCGCCAGCAGCCAAGATTCAGGGACGGGGGGTTGGTCCTACGAGCAGTACTTC,CASSQDSGTGGWSYEQYF
TRBJ2-1,14,-,-,TRBV30,TGTGCCTGGAGGACACGGGGAACTTACAATGAGCAGTTCTTC,CAWRTRGTYNEQFF
TRBJ1-5,14,-,-,TRBV11-2,TGTGCCAGCAGCTTACTTGGAGTAAATCAGCCCCAGCATTTT,CASSLLGVNQPQHF
TRBJ2-5,15,-,-,TRBV11-1,TGTGCCAGCACCCAAGCTCCTGGTTGGGGTGAGACCCAGTACTTC,CASTQAPGWGETQYF
TRBJ2-1,14,-,-,TRBV18,TGTGCCAGCTCACCAGTTACGGCCCACAATGAGCAGTTCTTC,CASSPVTAHNEQFF
TRBJ1-2,13,-,-,TRBV9,TGTGCCAGCAGTGGGACATCTAACTATGGCTACACCTTC,CASSGTSNYGYTF
TRBJ2-5,16,-,-,TRBV4-1,TGCGCCAGCAGCCAAGAGAGGGCAGGGGTTGGGGAGACCCAGTACTTC,CASSQERAGVGETQYF
TRBJ1-1,14,once,-,TRBV5-4,TGTGCCAGCAGCTCCTGGGTCGGGGACACTGAAGCTTTCTTT,CASSSWVGDTEAFF
TRBJ2-2,18,-,-,TRBV28,TGTGCCAGCAGTCCCCGATGGGATTACCGGGGGAACACCGGGGAGCTGTTTTTT,CASSPRWDYRGNTGELFF
TRBJ2-1,16,-,TRBD2,TRBV5-6,TGTGCCAGCAGCTTGGCTCTAGCGGGGCACTACAATGAGCAGTTCTTC,CASSLALAGHYNEQFF
TRBJ2-1,14,-,-,TRBV7-8,TGTGCCAGCAGCTTAGTGGCCTACTCCAATGAGCAGTTCTTC,CASSLVAYSNEQFF
TRBJ1-1,16,once,-,TRBV7-3,TGTGCCAGCAGCTTAACGTTTCCGGGGCAAGGCACTGAAGCTTTCTTT,CASSLTFPGQGTEAFF